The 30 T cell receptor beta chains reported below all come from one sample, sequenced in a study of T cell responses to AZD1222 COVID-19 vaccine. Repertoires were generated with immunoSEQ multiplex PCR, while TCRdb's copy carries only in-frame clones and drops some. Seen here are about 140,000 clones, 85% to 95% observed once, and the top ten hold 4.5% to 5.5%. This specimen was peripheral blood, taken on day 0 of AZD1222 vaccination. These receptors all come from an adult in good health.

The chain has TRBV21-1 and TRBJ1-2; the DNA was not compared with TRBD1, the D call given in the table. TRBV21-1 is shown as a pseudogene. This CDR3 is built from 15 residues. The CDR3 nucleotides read TGTGCCAGCAGCAAAGCGCTCAGACAGGAAGATGGCTACACCTTC. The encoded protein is CASSKALRQEDGYTF.

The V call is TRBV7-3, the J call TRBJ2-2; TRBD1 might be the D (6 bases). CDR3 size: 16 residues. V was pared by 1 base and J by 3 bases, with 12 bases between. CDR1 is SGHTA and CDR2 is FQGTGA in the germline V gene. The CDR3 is CASSLNPDRHTGELFF. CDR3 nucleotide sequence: TGTGCCAGCAGCTTAAACCCGGACAGACACACCGGGGAGCTGTTTTTT.

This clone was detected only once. Written as DNA, the CDR3 is TGTGCCTGGAGTGGCAGGAACTACGAGCAGTACTTC. Translating gives CAWSGRNYEQYF. The V call is TRBV30, the J call TRBJ2-7; D remains unclear. CDR3 length equals 12 residues. The germline gives CDR1 GTSNPN, CDR2 SVGIG (reference sequence). Trimming removed 1 base from V and 3 bases from J, with 7 bases in between.

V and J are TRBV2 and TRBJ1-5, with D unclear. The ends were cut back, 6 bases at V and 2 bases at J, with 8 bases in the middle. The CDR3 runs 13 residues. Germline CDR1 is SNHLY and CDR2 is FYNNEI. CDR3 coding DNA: TGTGCCAGCAGCAACGAACGCAATCAGCCCCAGCATTTT. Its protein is CASSNERNQPQHF.

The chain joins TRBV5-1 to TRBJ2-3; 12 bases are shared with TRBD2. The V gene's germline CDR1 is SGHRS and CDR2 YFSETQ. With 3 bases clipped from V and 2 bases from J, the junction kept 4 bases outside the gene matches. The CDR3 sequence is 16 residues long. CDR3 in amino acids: CASSSRTSGTTDTQYF. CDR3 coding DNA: TGCGCCAGCAGCTCCCGGACTAGCGGGACCACAGATACGCAGTATTTT.

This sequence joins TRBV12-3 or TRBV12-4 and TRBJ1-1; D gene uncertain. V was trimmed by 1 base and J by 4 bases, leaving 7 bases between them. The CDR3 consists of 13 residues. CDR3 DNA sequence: TGTGCCAGCAGTTTAGAACGTCGCACTGAAGCTTTCTTT. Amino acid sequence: CASSLERRTEAFF.

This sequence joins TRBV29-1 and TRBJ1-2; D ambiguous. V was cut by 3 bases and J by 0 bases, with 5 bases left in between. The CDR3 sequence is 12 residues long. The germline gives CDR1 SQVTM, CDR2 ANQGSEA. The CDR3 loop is CSVDDPNYGYTF. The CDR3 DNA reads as TGCAGCGTTGATGACCCTAACTATGGCTACACCTTC.

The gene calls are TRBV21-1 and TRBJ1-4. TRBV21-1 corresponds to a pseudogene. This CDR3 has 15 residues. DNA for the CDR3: TGTGCCAGCAGCGCCAACAGGGAGGAGCGTGAAAAACTGTTTTTT. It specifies CASSANREEREKLFF.

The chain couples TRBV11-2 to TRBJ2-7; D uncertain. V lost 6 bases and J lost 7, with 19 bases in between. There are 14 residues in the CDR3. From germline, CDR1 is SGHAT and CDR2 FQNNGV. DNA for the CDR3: TGTGCCAGCAGGCTCCCGGACCCGGCGCGGGAGCAGTACTTC. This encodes CASRLPDPAREQYF.

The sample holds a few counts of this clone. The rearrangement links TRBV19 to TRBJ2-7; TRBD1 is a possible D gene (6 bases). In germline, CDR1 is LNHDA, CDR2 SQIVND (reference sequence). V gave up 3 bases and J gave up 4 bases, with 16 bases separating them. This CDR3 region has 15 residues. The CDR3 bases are TGTGCCAGTAGTATGACGGGACATTGGATGTACGAGCAGTACTTC. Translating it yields CASSMTGHWMYEQYF.

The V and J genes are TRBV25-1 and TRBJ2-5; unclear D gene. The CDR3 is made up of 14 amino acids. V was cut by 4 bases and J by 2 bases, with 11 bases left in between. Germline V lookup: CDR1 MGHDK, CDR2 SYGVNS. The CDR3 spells CASSVRFLQETQYF. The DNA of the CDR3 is TGTGCCAGCAGTGTAAGGTTTCTTCAAGAGACCCAGTACTTC.

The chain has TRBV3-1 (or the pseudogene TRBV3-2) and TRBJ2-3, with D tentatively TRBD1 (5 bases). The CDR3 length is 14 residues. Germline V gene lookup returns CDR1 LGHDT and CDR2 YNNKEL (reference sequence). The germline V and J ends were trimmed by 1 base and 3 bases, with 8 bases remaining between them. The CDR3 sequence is CASSQGQTTDTQYF. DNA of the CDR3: TGTGCCAGCAGCCAAGGACAGACGACAGATACGCAGTATTTT.

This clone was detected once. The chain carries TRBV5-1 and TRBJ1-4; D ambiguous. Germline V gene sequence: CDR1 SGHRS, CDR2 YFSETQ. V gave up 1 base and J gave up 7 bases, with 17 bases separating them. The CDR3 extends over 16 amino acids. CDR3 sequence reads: CASSLNVAGGSEKLFF. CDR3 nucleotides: TGCGCCAGCAGCTTGAACGTGGCAGGTGGGAGTGAAAAACTGTTTTTT.

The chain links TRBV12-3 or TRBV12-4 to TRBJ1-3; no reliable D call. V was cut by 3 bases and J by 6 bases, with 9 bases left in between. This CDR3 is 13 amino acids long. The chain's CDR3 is CASSFLSENTIYF. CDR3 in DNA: TGTGCCAGCAGTTTCCTATCGGAAAACACCATATATTTT.

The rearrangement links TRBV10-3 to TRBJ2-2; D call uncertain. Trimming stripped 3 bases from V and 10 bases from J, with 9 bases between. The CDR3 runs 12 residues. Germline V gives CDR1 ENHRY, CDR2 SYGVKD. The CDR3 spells CAISDAGQELFF. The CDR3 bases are TGTGCCATCAGTGATGCTGGTCAGGAGCTGTTTTTT.

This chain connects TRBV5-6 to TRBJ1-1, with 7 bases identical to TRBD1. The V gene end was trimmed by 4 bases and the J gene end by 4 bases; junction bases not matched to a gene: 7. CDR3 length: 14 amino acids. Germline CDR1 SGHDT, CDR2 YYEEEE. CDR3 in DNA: TGTGCCAGCAGCCCGACAGGGAGGGGCACTGAAGCTTTCTTT. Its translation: CASSPTGRGTEAFF.

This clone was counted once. The CDR3 coding sequence is TGTGCCAGTAGTATATGGGAGGGGACAGGATACAATGAGCAGTTCTTC. It is translated as CASSIWEGTGYNEQFF. The rearrangement links TRBV19 to TRBJ2-1, with D tentatively TRBD1 (8 bases). The CDR3 extends over 16 amino acids. Trimming left V 2 bases short and J 4 bases short, with 15 bases between. In germline, CDR1 is LNHDA, CDR2 SQIVND (reference sequence).

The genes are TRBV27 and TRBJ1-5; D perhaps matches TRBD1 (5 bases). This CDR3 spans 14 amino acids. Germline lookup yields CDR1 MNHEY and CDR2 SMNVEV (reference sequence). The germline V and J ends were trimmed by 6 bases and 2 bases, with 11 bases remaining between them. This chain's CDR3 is CASRSGLRNQPQHF. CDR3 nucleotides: TGTGCCAGCAGATCAGGGTTACGCAATCAGCCCCAGCATTTT.

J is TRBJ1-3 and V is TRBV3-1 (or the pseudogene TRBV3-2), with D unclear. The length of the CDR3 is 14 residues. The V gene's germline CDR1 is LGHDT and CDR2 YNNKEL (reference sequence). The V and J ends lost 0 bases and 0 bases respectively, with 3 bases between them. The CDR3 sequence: CASSQDSSGNTIYF. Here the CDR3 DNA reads TGTGCCAGCAGCCAAGACAGCTCTGGAAACACCATATATTTT.

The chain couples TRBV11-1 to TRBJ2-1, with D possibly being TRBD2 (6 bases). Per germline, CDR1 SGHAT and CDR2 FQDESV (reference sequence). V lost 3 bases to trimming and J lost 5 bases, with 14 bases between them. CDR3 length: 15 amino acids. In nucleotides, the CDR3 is TGTGCCAGCAGCTTCTCCGGGACTGCTCACAATGAGCAGTTCTTC. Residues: CASSFSGTAHNEQFF. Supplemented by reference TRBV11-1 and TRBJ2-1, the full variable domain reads EAEVAQSPRYKITEKSQAVAFWCDPISGHATLYWYRQILGQGPELLVQFQDESVVDDSQLPKDRFSAERLKGVDSTLKIQPAELGDSAMYLCASSFSGTAHNEQFFGPGTRLTVL.

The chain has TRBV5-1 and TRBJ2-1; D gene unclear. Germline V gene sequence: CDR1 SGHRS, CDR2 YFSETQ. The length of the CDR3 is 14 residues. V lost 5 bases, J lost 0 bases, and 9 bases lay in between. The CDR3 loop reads CASSTLDSYNEQFF. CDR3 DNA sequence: TGCGCCAGCAGTACTTTAGACTCCTACAATGAGCAGTTCTTC.

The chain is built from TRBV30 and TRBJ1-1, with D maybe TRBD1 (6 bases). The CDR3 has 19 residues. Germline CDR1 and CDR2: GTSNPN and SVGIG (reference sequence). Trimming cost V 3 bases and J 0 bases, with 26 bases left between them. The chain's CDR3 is CAWRAPDRTHHTMNTEAFF. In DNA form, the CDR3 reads TGTGCCTGGAGAGCCCCCGACAGGACTCACCATACAATGAACACTGAAGCTTTCTTT.

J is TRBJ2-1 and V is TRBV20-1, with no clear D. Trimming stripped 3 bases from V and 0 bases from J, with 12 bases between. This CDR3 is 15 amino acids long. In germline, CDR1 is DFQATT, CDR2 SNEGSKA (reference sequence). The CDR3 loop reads CSASYGLASYNEQFF. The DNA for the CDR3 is TGCAGTGCTAGTTACGGGTTGGCCTCCTACAATGAGCAGTTCTTC.

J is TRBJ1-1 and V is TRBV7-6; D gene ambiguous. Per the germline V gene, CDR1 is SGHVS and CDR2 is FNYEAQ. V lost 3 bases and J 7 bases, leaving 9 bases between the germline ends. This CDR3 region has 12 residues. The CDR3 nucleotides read TGTGCCAGCAGCTTTGAATCGGGTGAAGCTTTCTTT. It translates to CASSFESGEAFF. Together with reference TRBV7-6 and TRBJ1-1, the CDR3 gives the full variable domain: GAGVSQSPRYKVTKRGQDVALRCDPISGHVSLYWYRQALGQGPEFLTYFNYEAQQDKSGLPNDRFSAERPEGSISTLTIQRTEQRDSAMYRCASSFESGEAFFGQGTRLTVV.

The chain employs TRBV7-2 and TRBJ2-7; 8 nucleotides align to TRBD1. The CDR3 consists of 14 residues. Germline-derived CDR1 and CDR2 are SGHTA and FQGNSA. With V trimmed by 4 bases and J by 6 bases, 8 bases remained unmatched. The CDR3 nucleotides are TGTGCCAGCAGCTCCCGGACAGGGAATCCCGAGCAGTACTTC. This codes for CASSSRTGNPEQYF. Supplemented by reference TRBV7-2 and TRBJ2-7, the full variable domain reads GAGVSQSPSNKVTEKGKDVELRCDPISGHTALYWYRQSLGQGLEFLIYFQGNSAPDKSGLPSDRFSAERTGGSVSTLTIQRTQQEDSAVYLCASSSRTGNPEQYFGPGTRLTVT.

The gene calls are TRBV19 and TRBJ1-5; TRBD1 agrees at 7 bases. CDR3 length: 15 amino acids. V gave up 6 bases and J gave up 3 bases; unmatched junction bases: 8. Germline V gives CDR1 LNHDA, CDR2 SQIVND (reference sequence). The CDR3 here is CASSRTGLNNQPQHF. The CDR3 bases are TGTGCCAGTAGCAGGACAGGTCTTAACAATCAGCCCCAGCATTTT. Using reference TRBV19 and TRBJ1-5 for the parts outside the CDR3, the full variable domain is DGGITQSPKYLFRKEGQNVTLSCEQNLNHDAMYWYRQDPGQGLRLIYYSQIVNDFQKGDIAEGYSVSREKKESFPLTVTSAQKNPTAFYLCASSRTGLNNQPQHFGDGTRLSIL.

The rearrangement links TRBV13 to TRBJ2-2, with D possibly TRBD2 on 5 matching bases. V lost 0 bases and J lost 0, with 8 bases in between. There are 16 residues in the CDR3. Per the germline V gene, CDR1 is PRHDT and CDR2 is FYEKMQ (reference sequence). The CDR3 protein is CASSLGWRTNTGELFF. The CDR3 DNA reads TGTGCCAGCAGCTTAGGGTGGAGGACGAACACCGGGGAGCTGTTTTTT. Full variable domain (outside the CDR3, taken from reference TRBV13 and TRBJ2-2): AAGVIQSPRHLIKEKRETATLKCYPIPRHDTVYWYQQGPGQDPQFLISFYEKMQSDKGSIPDRFSAQQFSDYHSELNMSSLELGDSALYFCASSLGWRTNTGELFFGEGSRLTVL.

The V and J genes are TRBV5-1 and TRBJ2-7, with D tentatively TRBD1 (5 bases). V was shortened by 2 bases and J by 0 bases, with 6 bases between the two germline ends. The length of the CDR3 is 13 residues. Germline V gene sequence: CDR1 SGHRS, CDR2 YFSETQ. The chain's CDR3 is CASSLGVSYEQYF. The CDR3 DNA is TGCGCCAGCAGCTTAGGGGTCTCCTACGAGCAGTACTTC.

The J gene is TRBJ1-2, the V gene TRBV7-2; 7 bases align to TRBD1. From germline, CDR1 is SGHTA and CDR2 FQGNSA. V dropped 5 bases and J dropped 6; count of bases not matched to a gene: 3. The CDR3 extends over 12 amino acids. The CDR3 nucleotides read TGTGCCAGCAGCGTCACAGGGGATGGCTACACCTTC. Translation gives CASSVTGDGYTF.

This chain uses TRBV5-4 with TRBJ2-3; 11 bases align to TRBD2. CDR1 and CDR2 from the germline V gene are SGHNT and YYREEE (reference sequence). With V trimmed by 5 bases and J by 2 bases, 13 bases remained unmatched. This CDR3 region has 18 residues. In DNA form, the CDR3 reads TGTGCCAGCAGACCACTAGCGGGAGTTCCAGAGTCCACAGATACGCAGTATTTT. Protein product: CASRPLAGVPESTDTQYF. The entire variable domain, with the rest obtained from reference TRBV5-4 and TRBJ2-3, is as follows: ETGVTQSPTHLIKTRGQQVTLRCSSQSGHNTVSWYQQALGQGPQFIFQYYREEENGRGNFPPRFSGLQFPNYSSELNVNALELDDSALYLCASRPLAGVPESTDTQYFGPGTRLTVL.